A selection of T cell receptor beta chains follows, all from one sample in a study of blood T cell repertoires in COVID-19. Using immunoSEQ multiplex PCR, the repertoire was profiled, and TCRdb retains in-frame clones only, with some absent. The sample records fewer than 250,000 clones, approximately 86% being singletons. Input material: PBMCs or T cells enriched from blood (not recorded which). The receptors originated from a woman younger than 45 with acute COVID-19. The conserved cysteine and the conserved F or W are not part of the CDR3 here. The D gene is left open where the match is weak.

D gene,V gene,J gene,CDR3 protein
.,TRBV5-1,TRBJ1-2,ASSPRQALGDGYT
.,TRBV20-1,TRBJ1-2,SAQPPGGYT
TRBD1,TRBV27,TRBJ1-6,ASSLGLGQGGPSYNSPLH
.,TRBV19,TRBJ1-2,ASSSNRVGYGYT
TRBD1,TRBV10-3,TRBJ2-5,ATDRTGQETQY
.,TRBV30,TRBJ2-1,VVDKSSYNEQF
TRBD1,TRBV5-1,TRBJ1-2,ASSPRTGDYGYT
.,TRBV28,TRBJ2-5,ASRTYNQETQY
TRBD2,TRBV2,TRBJ2-7,ASTSGGGPYEQY
.,TRBV25-1,TRBJ1-3,ASSPSPQDGGNTIY
TRBD1,TRBV7-2,TRBJ1-6,ASSLALPGQGISPLH
TRBD1,TRBV2,TRBJ1-2,ASSEDQGQGGYGYT
TRBD1,TRBV10-3,TRBJ1-1,AISDPSYTGDRAEAF
TRBD2,TRBV7-2,TRBJ2-3,ASSLIPSGTSTDTQY
.,TRBV7-2,TRBJ1-4,ASSLVVGESEKLF
.,TRBV6-5,TRBJ1-1,ASSFPVPAEAF